What follows are 4 T cell receptor beta chains derived from one specimen sequenced in a study of CD8 T cell repertoires and HIV-1 epitope variants. No cognate antigen is known for these TCRs. Sequenced by immunoSEQ multiplex PCR; TCRdb stores in-frame clones only, minus some. The sample has about 5,800 clones; just under 65% are singletons. Sequenced material: cultured CD8+ T cells derived from PBMCs. The receptors originated from a male donor with HIV.

This clone occurred once. This CDR3 reads CASSFPPSTDTQYF. The CDR3 nucleotides are TGTGCCAGCAGTTTCCCCCCTAGCACAGATACGCAGTATTTT. V and J are TRBV28 and TRBJ2-3; no reliable D call. Trimming removed 3 bases at V and 0 bases at J, with 7 bases between. The CDR3 has 14 residues. Germline assignment: CDR1 MDHEN and CDR2 SYDVKM.

The count of this clone is one. The CDR3 loop reads CASSAEETQYF. As DNA, the CDR3 is TGTGCCAGCAGCGCGGAGGAGACCCAGTACTTC. The J gene is TRBJ2-5, the V gene TRBV7-9; D not resolved. V gave up 5 bases and J gave up 5 bases, with 6 bases separating them. CDR3 length equals 11 residues. CDR1 SEHNR and CDR2 FQNEAQ come from the germline V gene (reference sequence).

This clone was observed a handful of times. The junction shows a germline mismatch at one end, possibly a read error. This chain joins TRBV7-8 and TRBJ2-3; D unclear. Germline CDR1 and CDR2: SGHVS and FQNEAQ. The CDR3 runs to 13 residues. The chain's CDR3 is CASSTIGTDTQYF. The CDR3, as DNA: TGTGCCAGCAGCACCATTGGCACGGATACGCAGTATTTT.

The chain couples TRBV15 to TRBJ2-7, with D tentatively TRBD2 (7 bases). V was cut by 1 base and J by 6 bases, with 28 bases left in between. The CDR3 is made up of 19 amino acids. Germline V CDR1 and CDR2: LNHNV, YYDKDF (reference sequence). The DNA of the CDR3 is TGTGCCACCAGCAGAGTCTCCGGGGGGCGCTTCGGACGATTTCCCGAGCAGTACTTC. Its protein product is CATSRVSGGRFGRFPEQYF.